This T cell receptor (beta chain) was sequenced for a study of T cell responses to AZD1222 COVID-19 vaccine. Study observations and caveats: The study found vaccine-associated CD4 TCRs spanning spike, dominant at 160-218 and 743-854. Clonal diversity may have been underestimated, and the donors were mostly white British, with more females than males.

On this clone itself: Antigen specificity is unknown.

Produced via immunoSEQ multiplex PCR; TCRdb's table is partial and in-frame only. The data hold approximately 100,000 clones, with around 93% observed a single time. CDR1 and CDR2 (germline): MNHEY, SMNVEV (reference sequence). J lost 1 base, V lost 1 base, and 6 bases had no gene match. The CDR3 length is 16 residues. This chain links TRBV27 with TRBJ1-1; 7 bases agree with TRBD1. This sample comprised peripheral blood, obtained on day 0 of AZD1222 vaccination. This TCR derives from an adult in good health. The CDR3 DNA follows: TGTGCCAGCAGTTTATGGGCGTCAGGGGGGAACACTGAAGCTTTCTTT. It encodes CASSLWASGGNTEAFF.